This paragraph covers one TCR beta chain sequence. Its antigen is not known. Relative to the germline gene, one junction end is altered; a read error may explain this. The total RNA that was extracted per sample amounted to at least 5.5 micrograms. The data derive from a study of blood T cells in healthy people across ages. Study-wide findings and caveats: Expanded clonotype shifts may have been confounded, as the donors had an unknown CMV status. Strong correlation existed between TCR beta diversity and naive T cell percentage.

CDR1 and CDR2 (germline): SGHRS, YFSETQ. This CDR3 is built from 13 residues. A second 7 to 11 cycle PCR used barcoded and J-beta primers. A template-switch adaptor that had 12 random nucleotides put a tag on each cDNA molecule. MiXCR, run by TCRdb on the 5' RACE reads, gives a single entry per CDR3 protein. Of about 1,800,000 distinct CDR3 sequences listed, about 30% were seen once; the top ten hold approximately 7.7%. The V and J genes are TRBV5-1 and TRBJ2-5, with D hard to call. This TCR was recovered from a woman aged 25 to 45 in good health. The sequenced sample was blood. The CDR3 sequence: CASTLTLAETQYF. The DNA for the CDR3 is TGCGCCAGCACCTTGACGCTCGCGGAGACCCAGTACTTC.